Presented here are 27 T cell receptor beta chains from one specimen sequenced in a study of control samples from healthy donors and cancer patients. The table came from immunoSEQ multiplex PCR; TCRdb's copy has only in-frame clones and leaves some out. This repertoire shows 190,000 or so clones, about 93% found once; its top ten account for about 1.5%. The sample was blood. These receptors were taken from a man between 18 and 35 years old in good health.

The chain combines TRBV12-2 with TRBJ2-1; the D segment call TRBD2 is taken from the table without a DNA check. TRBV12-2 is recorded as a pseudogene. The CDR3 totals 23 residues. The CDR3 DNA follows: TGTGCAAGTCGCCCCCTGATGGATTTTGGGGCGACTAGCGGGGGAAGCTCCTACAATGAGCAGTTCTTC. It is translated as CASRPLMDFGATSGGSSYNEQFF.

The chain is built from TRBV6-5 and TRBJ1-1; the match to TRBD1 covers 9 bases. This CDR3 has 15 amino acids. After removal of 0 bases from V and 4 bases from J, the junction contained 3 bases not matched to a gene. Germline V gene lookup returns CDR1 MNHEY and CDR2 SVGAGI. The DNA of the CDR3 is TGTGCCAGCAGTTACTCTCCGACAGGGGGCACTGAAGCTTTCTTT. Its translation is CASSYSPTGGTEAFF.

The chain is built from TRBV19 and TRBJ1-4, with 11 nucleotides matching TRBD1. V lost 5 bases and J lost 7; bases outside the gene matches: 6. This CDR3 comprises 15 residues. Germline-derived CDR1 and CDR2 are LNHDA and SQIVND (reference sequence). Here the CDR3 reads CASSRTGGQSEKLFF. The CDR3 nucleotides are TGTGCCAGTAGTCGGACAGGGGGCCAAAGTGAAAAACTGTTTTTT.

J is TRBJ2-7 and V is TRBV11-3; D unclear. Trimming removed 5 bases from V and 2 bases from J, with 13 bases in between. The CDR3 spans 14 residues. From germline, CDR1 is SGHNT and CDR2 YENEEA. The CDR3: CASSPYQAPYEQYF. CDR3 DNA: TGTGCCAGCAGCCCATACCAGGCCCCCTACGAGCAGTACTTC.

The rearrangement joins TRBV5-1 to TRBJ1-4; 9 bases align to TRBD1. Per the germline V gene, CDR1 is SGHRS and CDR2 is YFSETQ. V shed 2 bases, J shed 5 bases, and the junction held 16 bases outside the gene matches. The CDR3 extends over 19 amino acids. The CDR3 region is CASSFSSSPGTGKNEKLFF. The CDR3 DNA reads TGCGCCAGCAGCTTTTCGTCCTCCCCCGGGACAGGGAAAAATGAAAAACTGTTTTTT.

The CDR3 is CASSQSRGGNQPQHF. The CDR3 DNA sequence: TGCGCCAGCAGCCAATCCCGGGGGGGCAATCAGCCCCAGCATTTT. The V call is TRBV4-1, the J call TRBJ1-5; TRBD1 might be the D (5 bases). The germline V gene encodes CDR1 MGHRA and CDR2 YSYEKL. V shed 2 bases and J shed 2 bases, with 10 bases lying between them. This CDR3 is built from 15 residues.

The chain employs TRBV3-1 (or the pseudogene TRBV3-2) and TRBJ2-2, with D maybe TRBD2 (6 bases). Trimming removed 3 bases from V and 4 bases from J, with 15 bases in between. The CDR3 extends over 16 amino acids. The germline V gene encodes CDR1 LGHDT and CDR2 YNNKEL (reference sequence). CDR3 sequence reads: CASSQGDSGRTGELFF. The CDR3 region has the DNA TGTGCCAGCAGCCAGGGGGACTCCGGGCGCACCGGGGAGCTGTTTTTT.

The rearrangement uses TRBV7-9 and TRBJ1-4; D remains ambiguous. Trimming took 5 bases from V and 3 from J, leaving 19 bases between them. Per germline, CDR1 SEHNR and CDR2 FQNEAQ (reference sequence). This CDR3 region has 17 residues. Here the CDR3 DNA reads TGTGCCAGCAGCCTAGGGAGCCGGGGAGGACCTAATGAAAAACTGTTTTTT. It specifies CASSLGSRGGPNEKLFF.

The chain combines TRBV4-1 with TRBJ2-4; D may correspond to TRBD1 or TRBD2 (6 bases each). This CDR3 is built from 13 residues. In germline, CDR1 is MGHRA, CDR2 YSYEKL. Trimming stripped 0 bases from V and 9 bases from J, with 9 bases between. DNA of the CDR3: TGCGCCAGCAGCCAAGAAGGGGGGAGCATTCAGTACTTC. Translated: CASSQEGGSIQYF.

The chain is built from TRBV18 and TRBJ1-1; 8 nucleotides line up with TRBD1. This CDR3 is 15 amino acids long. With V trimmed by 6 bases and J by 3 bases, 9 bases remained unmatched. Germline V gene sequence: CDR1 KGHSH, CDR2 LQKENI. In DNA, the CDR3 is TGTGCCAGCTCCAGGGGGCTCGGGGAGGACACTGAAGCTTTCTTT. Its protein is CASSRGLGEDTEAFF. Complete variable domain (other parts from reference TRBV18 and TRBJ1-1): NAGVMQNPRHLVRRRGQEARLRCSPMKGHSHVYWYRQLPEEGLKFMVYLQKENIIDESGMPKERFSAEFPKEGPSILRIQQVVRGDSAAYFCASSRGLGEDTEAFFGQGTRLTVV.

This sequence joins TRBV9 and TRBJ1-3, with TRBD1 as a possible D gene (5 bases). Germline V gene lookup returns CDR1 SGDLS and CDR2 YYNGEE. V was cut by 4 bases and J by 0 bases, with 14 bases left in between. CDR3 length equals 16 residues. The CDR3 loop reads CASSPRGVSSGNTIYF. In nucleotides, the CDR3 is TGTGCCAGCAGCCCGCGGGGGGTCAGCTCTGGAAACACCATATATTTT.

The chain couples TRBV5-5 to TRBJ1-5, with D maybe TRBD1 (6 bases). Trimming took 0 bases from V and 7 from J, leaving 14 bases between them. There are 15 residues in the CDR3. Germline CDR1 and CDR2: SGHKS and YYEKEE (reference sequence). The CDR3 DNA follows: TGTGCCAGCAGCTTGGCAGGGGCATCCCTCCAGCCCCAGCATTTT. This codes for CASSLAGASLQPQHF.

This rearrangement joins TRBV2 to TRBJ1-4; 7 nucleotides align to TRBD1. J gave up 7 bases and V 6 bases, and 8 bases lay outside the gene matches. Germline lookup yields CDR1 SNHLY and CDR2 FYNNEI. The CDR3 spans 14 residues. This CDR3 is CASSAQGVGEKLFF. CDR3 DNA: TGTGCCAGCAGCGCCCAGGGGGTTGGTGAAAAACTGTTTTTT.

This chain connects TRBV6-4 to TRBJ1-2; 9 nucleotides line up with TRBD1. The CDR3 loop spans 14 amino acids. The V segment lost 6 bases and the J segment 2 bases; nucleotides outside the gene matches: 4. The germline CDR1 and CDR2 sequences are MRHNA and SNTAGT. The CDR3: CASSATGGNYGYTF. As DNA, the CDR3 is TGTGCCAGCAGCGCCACAGGGGGCAACTATGGCTACACCTTC.

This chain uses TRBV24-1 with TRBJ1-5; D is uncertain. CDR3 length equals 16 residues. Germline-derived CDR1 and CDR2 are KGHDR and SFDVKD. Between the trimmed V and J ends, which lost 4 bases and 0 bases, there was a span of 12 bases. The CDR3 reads CATSESGIYSNQPQHF. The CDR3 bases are TGTGCCACCAGTGAATCCGGGATTTATAGCAATCAGCCCCAGCATTTT.

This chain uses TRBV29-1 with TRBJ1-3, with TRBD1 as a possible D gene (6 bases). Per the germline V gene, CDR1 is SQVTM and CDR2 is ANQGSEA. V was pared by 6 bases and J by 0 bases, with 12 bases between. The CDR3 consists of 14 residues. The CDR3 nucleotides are TGCAGCGTATCAGGGGCACTCTCTGGAAACACCATATATTTT. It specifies CSVSGALSGNTIYF.

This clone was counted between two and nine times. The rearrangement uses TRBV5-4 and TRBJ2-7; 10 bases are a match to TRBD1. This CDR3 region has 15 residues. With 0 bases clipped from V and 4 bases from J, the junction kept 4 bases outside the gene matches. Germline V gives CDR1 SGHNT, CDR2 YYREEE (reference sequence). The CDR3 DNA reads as TGTGCCAGCAGCTTGGCCGGGACAGGGGTGTACGAGCAGTACTTC. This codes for CASSLAGTGVYEQYF.

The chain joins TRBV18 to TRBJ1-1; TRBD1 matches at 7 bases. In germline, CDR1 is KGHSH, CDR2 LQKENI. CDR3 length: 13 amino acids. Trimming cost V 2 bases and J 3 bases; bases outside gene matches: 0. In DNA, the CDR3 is TGTGCCAGCTCACCAGACAGGGACACTGAAGCTTTCTTT. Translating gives CASSPDRDTEAFF.

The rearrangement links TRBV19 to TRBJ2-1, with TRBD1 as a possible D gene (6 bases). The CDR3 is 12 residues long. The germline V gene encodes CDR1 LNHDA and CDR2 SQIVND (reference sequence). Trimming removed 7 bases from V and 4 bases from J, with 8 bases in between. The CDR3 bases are TGTGCCAGTAAGGGGGATTACAATGAGCAGTTCTTC. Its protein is CASKGDYNEQFF.

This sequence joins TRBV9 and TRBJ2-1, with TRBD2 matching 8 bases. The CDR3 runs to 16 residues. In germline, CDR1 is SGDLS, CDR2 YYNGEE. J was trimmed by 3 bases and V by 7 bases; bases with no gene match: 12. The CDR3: CASRKWRGDNYNEQFF. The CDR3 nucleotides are TGTGCCAGCCGGAAATGGCGGGGGGACAACTACAATGAGCAGTTCTTC.

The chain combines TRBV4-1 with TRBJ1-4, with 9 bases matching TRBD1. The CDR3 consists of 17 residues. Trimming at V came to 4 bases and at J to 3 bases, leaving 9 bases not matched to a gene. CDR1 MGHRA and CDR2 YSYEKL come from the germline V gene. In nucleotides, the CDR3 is TGCGCCAGCAGCCTGACCATCCGACAGGGGGCTAATGAAAAACTGTTTTTT. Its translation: CASSLTIRQGANEKLFF.

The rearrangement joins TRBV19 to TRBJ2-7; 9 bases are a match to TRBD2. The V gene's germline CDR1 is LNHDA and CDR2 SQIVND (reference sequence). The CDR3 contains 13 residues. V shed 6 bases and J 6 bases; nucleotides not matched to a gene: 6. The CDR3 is CASRTGTSSEQYF. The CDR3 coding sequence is TGTGCCAGTAGAACGGGGACTAGCTCCGAGCAGTACTTC.

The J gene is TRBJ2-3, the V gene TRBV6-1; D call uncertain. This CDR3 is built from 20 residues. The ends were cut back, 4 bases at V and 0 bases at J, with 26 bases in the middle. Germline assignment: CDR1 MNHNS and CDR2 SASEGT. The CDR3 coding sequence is TGTGCCAGCAGTGCAAGAGACCTAGAACTACTTCGTTCTAGCACAGATACGCAGTATTTT. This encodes CASSARDLELLRSSTDTQYF.

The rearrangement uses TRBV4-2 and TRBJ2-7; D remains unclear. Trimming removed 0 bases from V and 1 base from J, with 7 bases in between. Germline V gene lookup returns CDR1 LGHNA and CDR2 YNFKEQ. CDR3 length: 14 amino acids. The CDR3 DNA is TGTGCCAGCAGCCAAGAGAAGAAATCCTACGAGCAGTACTTC. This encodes CASSQEKKSYEQYF.

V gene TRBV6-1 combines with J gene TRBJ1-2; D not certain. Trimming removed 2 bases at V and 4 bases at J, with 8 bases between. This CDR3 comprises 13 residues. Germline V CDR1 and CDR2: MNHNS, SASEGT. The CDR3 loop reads CASSERTFYGYTF. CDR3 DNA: TGTGCCAGCAGTGAAAGGACGTTCTATGGCTACACCTTC.

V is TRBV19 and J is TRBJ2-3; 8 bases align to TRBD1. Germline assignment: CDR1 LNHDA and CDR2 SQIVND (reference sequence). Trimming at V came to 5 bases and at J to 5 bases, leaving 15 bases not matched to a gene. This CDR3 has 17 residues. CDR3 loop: CASSPKGGQGRGDTQYF. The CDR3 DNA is TGTGCCAGTAGTCCCAAAGGAGGACAGGGTAGAGGAGATACGCAGTATTTT.

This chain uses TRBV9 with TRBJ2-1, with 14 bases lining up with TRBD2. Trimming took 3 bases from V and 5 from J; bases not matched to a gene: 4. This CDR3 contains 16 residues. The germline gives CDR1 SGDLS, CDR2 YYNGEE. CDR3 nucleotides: TGTGCCAGCAGCGCAGGACTAGCGGGGGGTCACAATGAGCAGTTCTTC. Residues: CASSAGLAGGHNEQFF.